Only a few counts were recorded for the clone carrying this T cell receptor beta chain. The method was immunoSEQ multiplex PCR; TCRdb's version includes in-frame clones alone and lacks a portion of them. The table has around 2,000 clones, 25% to 30% seen once; the top ten hold about 18%. This entry is derived from a study of T cells in localized non-small cell lung cancer. V was clipped by 0 bases and J by 7 bases; unmatched bases: 7. Germline V gene sequence: CDR1 MNHGY, CDR2 SAAAGT. The CDR3 sequence is 16 residues long. The V gene is TRBV6-8, the J gene TRBJ2-1, with TRBD2 identical over 9 bases. This TCR was sampled from a woman aged 35-70 years with stage II lung adenocarcinoma. The source was normal lung tissue next to the tumor, collected before any cancer treatment. The CDR3 sequence is CASSYSGGGAVNEQFF. The CDR3 DNA reads TGTGCCAGCAGTTACTCGGGCGGGGGGGCTGTAAATGAGCAGTTCTTC.